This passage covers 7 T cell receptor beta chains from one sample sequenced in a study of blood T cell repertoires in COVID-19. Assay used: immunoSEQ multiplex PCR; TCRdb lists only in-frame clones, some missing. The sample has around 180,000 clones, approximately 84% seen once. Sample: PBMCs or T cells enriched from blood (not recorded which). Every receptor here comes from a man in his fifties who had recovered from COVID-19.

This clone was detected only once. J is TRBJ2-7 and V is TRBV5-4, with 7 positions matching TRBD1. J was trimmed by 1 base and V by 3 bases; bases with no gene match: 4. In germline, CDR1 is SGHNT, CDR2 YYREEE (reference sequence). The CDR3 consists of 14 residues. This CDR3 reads CASSSTGVSYEQYF. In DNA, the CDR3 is TGTGCCAGCAGCTCCACAGGGGTGTCCTACGAGCAGTACTTC.

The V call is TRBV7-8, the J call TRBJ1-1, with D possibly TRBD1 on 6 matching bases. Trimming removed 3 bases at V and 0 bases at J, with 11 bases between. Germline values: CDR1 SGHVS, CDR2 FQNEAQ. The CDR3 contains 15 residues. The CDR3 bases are TGTGCCAGCAGCTTCCCTCAGGGGATGAACACTGAAGCTTTCTTT. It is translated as CASSFPQGMNTEAFF.

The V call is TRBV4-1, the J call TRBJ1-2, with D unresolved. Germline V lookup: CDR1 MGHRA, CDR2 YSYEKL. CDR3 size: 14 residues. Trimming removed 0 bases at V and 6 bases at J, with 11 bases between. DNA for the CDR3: TGCGCCAGCAGCCAAGACGCGACACTGAATGGCTACACCTTC. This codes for CASSQDATLNGYTF.

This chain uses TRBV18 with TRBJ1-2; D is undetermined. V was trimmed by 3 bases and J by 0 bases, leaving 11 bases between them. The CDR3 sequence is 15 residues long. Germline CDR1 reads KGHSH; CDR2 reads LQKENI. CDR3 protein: CASSPGREPNYGYTF. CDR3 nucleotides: TGTGCCAGCTCACCGGGGAGGGAACCTAACTATGGCTACACCTTC.

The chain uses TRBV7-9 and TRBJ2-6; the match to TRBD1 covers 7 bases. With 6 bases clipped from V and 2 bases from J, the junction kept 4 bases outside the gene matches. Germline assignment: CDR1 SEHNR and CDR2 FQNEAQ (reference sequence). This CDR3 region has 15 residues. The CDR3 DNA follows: TGTGCCAGCAGAATAACAGGGGCTGGGGCCAACGTCCTGACTTTC. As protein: CASRITGAGANVLTF.

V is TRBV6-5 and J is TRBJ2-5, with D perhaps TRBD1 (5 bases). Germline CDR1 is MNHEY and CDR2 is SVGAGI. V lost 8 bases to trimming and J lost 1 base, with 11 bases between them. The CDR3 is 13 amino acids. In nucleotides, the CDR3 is TGTGCCAGCGCACAGGCTCCCCAAGAGACCCAGTACTTC. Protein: CASAQAPQETQYF.

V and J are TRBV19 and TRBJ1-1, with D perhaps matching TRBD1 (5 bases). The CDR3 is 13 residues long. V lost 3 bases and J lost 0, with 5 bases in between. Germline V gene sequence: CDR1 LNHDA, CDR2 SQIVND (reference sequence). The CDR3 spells CASSMTVNTEAFF. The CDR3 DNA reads TGTGCCAGTAGTATGACAGTGAACACTGAAGCTTTCTTT.